Listed below are T cell receptor beta chains from one sample, sequenced in a study of OX40 agonist ivuxolimab in advanced cancers. Clones were read by immunoSEQ multiplex PCR, and TCRdb kept only the in-frame ones, dropping some. The sample yields around 62,000 clones, over 60% seen once. The sequenced sample was CD4+ or CD8+ T cells sorted from blood, obtained in a trial of the OX40 agonist ivuxolimab. Receptor source: an adult with an advanced solid tumor such as melanoma, head and neck, liver or kidney cancer. CDR3s include the opening cysteine and the closing phenylalanine or tryptophan. The order of the fields is V gene, clone size, CDR3 length, CDR3 protein. Clone size, where shown, is once, few, many, or a class for clones that have expanded.

v_call: TRBV27; clone_size: .; cdr3_length: 16; cdr3_aa: CASILTGGGRGGELFF
v_call: TRBV2; clone_size: .; cdr3_length: 17; cdr3_aa: CASSEIRTSGGPYEQYF
v_call: TRBV7-8; clone_size: once; cdr3_length: 19; cdr3_aa: CASSQDHQRGLAGVNEQFF
v_call: TRBV7-9; clone_size: .; cdr3_length: 14; cdr3_aa: CASSLAIGLDTQYF
v_call: TRBV6-5; clone_size: .; cdr3_length: 14; cdr3_aa: CASRNPGVSTEAFF
v_call: TRBV11-3; clone_size: .; cdr3_length: 14; cdr3_aa: CASSLSGGNNEQFF
v_call: TRBV4-2; clone_size: .; cdr3_length: 17; cdr3_aa: CASSQDSQGASNQPQHF
v_call: TRBV10-3; clone_size: few; cdr3_length: 15; cdr3_aa: CAIRPGQGWTGELFF
v_call: TRBV5-1; clone_size: .; cdr3_length: 17; cdr3_aa: CASSPAGGQGANSPLHF
v_call: TRBV4-1; clone_size: .; cdr3_length: 16; cdr3_aa: CASSPGFGQGRQPQHF
v_call: TRBV15; clone_size: once; cdr3_length: 15; cdr3_aa: CATSRGGQGSVEQYF
v_call: TRBV6-1; clone_size: .; cdr3_length: 13; cdr3_aa: CASRQGESYEQYF
v_call: TRBV21-1; clone_size: .; cdr3_length: 18; cdr3_aa: CASSKASPYYSNKETQYF
v_call: TRBV27; clone_size: .; cdr3_length: 15; cdr3_aa: CASSFRDNLGNEQFF
v_call: TRBV5-4; clone_size: .; cdr3_length: 14; cdr3_aa: CASSLGQGYAQAFF
v_call: TRBV9; clone_size: few; cdr3_length: 15; cdr3_aa: CASSGSSGRGVEQYF
v_call: TRBV18; clone_size: many; cdr3_length: 13; cdr3_aa: CASSPRGLDGYTF